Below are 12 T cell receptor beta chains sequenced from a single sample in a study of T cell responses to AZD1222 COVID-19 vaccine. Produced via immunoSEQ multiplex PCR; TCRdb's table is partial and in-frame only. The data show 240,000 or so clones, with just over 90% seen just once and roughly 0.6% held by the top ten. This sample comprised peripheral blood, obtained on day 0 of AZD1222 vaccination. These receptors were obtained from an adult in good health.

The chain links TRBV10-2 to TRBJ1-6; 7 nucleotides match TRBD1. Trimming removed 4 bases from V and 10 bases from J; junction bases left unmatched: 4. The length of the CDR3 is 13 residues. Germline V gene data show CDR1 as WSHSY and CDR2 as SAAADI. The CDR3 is CASSGQGKSPLHF. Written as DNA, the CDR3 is TGCGCCAGCAGTGGACAGGGAAAATCACCCCTCCACTTT.

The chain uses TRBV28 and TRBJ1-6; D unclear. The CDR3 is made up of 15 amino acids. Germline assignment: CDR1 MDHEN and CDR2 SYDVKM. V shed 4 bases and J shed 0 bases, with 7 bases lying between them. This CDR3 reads CASSSSSSYNSPLHF. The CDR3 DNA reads TGTGCCAGCAGTTCCAGTAGCTCCTATAATTCACCCCTCCACTTT.

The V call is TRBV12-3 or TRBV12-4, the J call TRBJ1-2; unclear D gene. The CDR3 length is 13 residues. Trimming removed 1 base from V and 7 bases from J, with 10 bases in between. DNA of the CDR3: TGTGCCAGCAGTTTAGTAGGGCGGGCTGGCTACACCTTC. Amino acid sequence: CASSLVGRAGYTF.

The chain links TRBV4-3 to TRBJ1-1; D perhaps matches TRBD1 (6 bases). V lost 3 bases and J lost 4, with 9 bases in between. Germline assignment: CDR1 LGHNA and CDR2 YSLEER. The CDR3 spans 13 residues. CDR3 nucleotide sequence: TGCGCCAGCAGCCAGGGGGCGCGCACTGAAGCTTTCTTT. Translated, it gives CASSQGARTEAFF.

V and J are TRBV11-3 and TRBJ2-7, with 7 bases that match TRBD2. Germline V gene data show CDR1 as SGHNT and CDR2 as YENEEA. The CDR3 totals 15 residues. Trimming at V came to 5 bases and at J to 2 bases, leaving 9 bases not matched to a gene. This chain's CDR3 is CASSGTGTITYEQYF. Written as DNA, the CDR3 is TGTGCCAGCAGCGGTACCGGGACTATAACCTACGAGCAGTACTTC.

CDR3 coding DNA: TGTGCCAGCAGCGTCAGGGGGAACACAGATACGCAGTATTTT. It is translated as CASSVRGNTDTQYF. This chain connects TRBV9 to TRBJ2-3; 7 nucleotides match TRBD1. Germline assignment: CDR1 SGDLS and CDR2 YYNGEE. Trimming took 2 bases from V and 2 from J; bases not matched to a gene: 2. This CDR3 comprises 14 residues.

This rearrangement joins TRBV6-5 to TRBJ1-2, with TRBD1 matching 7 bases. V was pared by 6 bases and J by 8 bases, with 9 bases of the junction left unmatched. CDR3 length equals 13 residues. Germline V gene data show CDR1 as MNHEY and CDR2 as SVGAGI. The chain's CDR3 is CASRLQGGRGYTF. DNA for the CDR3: TGTGCCAGCAGGCTGCAGGGGGGCAGAGGCTACACCTTC.

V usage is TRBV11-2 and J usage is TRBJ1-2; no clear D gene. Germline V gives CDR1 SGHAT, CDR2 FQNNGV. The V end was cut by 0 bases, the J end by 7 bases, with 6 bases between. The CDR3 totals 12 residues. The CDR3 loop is CASSLEGGGYTF. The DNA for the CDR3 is TGTGCCAGCAGCTTAGAGGGAGGTGGCTACACCTTC.

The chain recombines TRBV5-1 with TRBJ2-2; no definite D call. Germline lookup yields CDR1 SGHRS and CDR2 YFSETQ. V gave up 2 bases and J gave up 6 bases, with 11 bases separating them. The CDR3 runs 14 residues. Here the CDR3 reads CASSFDLVSGELFF. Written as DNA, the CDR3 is TGCGCCAGCAGCTTCGACCTTGTATCCGGGGAGCTGTTTTTT.

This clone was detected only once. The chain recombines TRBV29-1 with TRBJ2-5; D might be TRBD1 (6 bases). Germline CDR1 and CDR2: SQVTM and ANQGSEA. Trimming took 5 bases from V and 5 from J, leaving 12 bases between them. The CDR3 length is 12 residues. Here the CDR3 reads CSVTGFGETQYF. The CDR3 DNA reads TGCAGCGTTACAGGGTTCGGCGAGACCCAGTACTTC.

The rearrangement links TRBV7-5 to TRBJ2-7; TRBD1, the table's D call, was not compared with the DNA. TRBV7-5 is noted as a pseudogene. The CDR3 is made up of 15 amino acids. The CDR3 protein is CARSLRGTVSYEQYF. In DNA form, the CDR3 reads TGTGCCAGAAGCTTGAGAGGGACAGTCTCCTACGAGCAGTACTTC.

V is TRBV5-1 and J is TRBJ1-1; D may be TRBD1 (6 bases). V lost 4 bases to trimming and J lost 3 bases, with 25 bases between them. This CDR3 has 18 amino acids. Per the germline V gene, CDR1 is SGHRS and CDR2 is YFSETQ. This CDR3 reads CASSPILRSQGKDTEAFF. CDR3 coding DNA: TGCGCCAGCAGCCCCATCCTAAGAAGTCAGGGGAAGGACACTGAAGCTTTCTTT.